The text below deals with one T cell receptor beta chain. Its antigen remains unknown. Germline lookup yields CDR1 KGHSH and CDR2 LQKENI. V dropped 3 bases and J dropped 3; count of bases not matched to a gene: 6. The CDR3 totals 16 residues. The data were obtained in a study of T-cell memory formation after mild COVID-19. Broader study findings: Clones shrinking from day 15 to 85 showed even CD4/CD8 mixes; later expanders tilted CD4+. Clones that contracted clustered mainly in CM and EM if CD4+ and in EMRA if CD8+.

TCRdb reanalysed the 5' RACE reads using MiXCR and keeps one entry per CDR3 protein. There are 150,000 to 200,000 distinct CDR3 sequences in the sample; 11% occur only once, and about 3.8% lies in the top ten. This receptor was taken from a man aged 18-30 years who had mild COVID-19 (a few samples of this study predate the infection). Cell type and time point are not known. Material: PBMCs or a T cell subset sorted from them (not recorded which). The chain combines TRBV18 with TRBJ1-3, with 9 bases that match TRBD1. The CDR3 DNA follows: TGTGCCAGCTCACCTATGGACAGGGGATTTGGAAACACCATATATTTT. The encoded protein is CASSPMDRGFGNTIYF.